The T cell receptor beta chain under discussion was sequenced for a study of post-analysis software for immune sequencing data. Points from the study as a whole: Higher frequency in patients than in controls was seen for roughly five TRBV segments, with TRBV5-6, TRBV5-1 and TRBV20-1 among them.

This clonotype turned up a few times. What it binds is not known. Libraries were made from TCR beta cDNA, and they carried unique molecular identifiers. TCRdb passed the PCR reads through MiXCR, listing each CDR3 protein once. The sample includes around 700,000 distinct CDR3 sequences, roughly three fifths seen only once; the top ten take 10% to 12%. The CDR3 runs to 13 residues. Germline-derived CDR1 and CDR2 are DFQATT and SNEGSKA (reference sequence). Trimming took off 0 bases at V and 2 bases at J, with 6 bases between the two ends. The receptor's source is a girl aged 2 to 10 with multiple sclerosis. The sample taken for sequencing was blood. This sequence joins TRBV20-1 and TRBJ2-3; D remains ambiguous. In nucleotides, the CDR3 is TGCAGTGCTAGAGATAGGCCCACAGATACGCAGTATTTT. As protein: CSARDRPTDTQYF.